What follows are 22 T cell receptor beta chains derived from one specimen sequenced in a study of T cells in Graves' hyperthyroidism and ophthalmopathy. Amplified regions were TCR beta CDR3 sequences from RNA transcripts. First-round RT-PCR targeting the TCR CDR3 was performed with the HTBI primer set. TCRdb used MiXCR to reprocess the multiplex PCR reads, holding one entry per CDR3 protein. The data hold about 290,000 distinct CDR3 sequences, with approximately 14% observed a single time. The source material was blood. The receptors were gathered from a woman aged 40 to 50 with Graves' hyperthyroidism.

This clonotype was observed at least ten times. The chain has TRBV20-1 and TRBJ1-2; 7 nucleotides line up with TRBD1. Germline V lookup: CDR1 DFQATT, CDR2 SNEGSKA (reference sequence). This CDR3 comprises 13 residues. With V trimmed by 5 bases and J by 5 bases, 8 bases remained unmatched. DNA of the CDR3: TGCAGTGCTGATGACAGGGAACTTTATGGCTACACCTTC. Amino acid sequence: CSADDRELYGYTF.

This clonotype was seen many times. The chain employs TRBV24-1 and TRBJ1-2; TRBD1 is a possible D gene (6 bases). From germline, CDR1 is KGHDR and CDR2 SFDVKD. The CDR3 runs 15 residues. With 3 bases removed from V and 4 bases from J, the gap between germline ends came to 14 bases. CDR3 bases: TGTGCCACCAGTGATCCCCGGACAGATATCTATGGCTACACCTTC. Translation gives CATSDPRTDIYGYTF.

This clonotype has a handful of counts. CDR3 amino acids: CASSAHDDPEQYF. CDR3 nucleotide sequence: TGTGCCAGCAGCGCTCACGACGATCCCGAGCAGTACTTC. The chain recombines TRBV9 with TRBJ2-7; no reliable D call. Germline CDR1 and CDR2: SGDLS and YYNGEE. Trimming took off 3 bases at V and 6 bases at J, with 13 bases between the two ends. CDR3 length: 13 amino acids.

This clonotype came up many times. The chain carries TRBV19 and TRBJ1-3; D may be TRBD1 (5 bases). In germline, CDR1 is LNHDA, CDR2 SQIVND (reference sequence). The CDR3 consists of 12 residues. The V and J ends lost 5 bases and 8 bases respectively, with 10 bases between them. CDR3 residues: CASSPSGDTIYF. The CDR3 nucleotides read TGTGCCAGTAGTCCTTCGGGGGACACCATATATTTT.

In its sample, this clonotype was seen many times. The gene calls are TRBV18 and TRBJ2-7; D perhaps matches TRBD2 (5 bases). Germline CDR1 is KGHSH and CDR2 is LQKENI. Trimming cost V 2 bases and J 5 bases, with 16 bases left between them. This CDR3 contains 15 residues. In DNA form, the CDR3 reads TGTGCCAGCTCACCAACAGCGGTCGTTAGCCACGAGCAGTACTTC. This codes for CASSPTAVVSHEQYF.

This clonotype occurred once. One base away lies a much larger clone, so this may be a sequencing read error. This chain joins TRBV6-1 and TRBJ2-5, with 7 bases matching TRBD1. The CDR3 covers 11 residues. V trimming: 8 bases; J trimming: 10 bases; junction bases outside the gene matches: 7. The germline V gene encodes CDR1 MNHNS and CDR2 SASEGT. In DNA form, the CDR3 reads TGTGCCAGCGGGGGACAGAGAAACCAGTACTTC. Translating gives CASGGQRNQYF.

This sequence joins TRBV4-2 and TRBJ1-2; D not certain. Germline CDR1 reads LGHNA; CDR2 reads YNFKEQ. V shed 1 base and J shed 1 base, with 13 bases lying between them. This CDR3 has 16 amino acids. The CDR3 protein is CASSQGRQLNNYGYTF. The CDR3 DNA is TGTGCCAGCAGCCAAGGACGCCAATTAAATAACTATGGCTACACCTTC.

A remark on this clonotype: This sequence may be a read error, since a much larger clone differs from it by one base. The chain combines TRBV28 with TRBJ1-2; D unclear. There are 11 residues in the CDR3. The germline V gene has CDR1 MDHEN and CDR2 SYDVKM. V lost 11 bases and J 8 bases, leaving 15 bases between the germline ends. The CDR3 region is CAGILLSGYTF. In nucleotides, the CDR3 is TGTGCCGGCATTCTACTTTCGGGCTACACCTTC.

Ten or more counts support this clonotype. The genes are TRBV5-1 and TRBJ1-5, with D perhaps TRBD1 (6 bases). Trimming stripped 5 bases from V and 3 bases from J, with 12 bases between. CDR3 size: 14 residues. Germline-derived CDR1 and CDR2 are SGHRS and YFSETQ. DNA for the CDR3: TGCGCCAGCAGTTATGGGGGCACCAATCAGCCCCAGCATTTT. Protein product: CASSYGGTNQPQHF.

The J gene is TRBJ1-3, the V gene TRBV7-9; the match to TRBD1 covers 7 bases. Trimming took 2 bases from V and 2 from J; bases not matched to a gene: 3. Germline V gene sequence: CDR1 SEHNR, CDR2 FQNEAQ (reference sequence). This CDR3 has 15 amino acids. CDR3 sequence: CASSLRTGTGNTIYF. The CDR3 nucleotides are TGTGCCAGCAGCTTACGGACAGGCACTGGAAACACCATATATTTT.

This clonotype was counted many times. The chain couples TRBV15 to TRBJ2-5; D is uncertain. Germline V CDR1 and CDR2: LNHNV, YYDKDF (reference sequence). V lost 1 base and J 4 bases, leaving 13 bases between the germline ends. The CDR3 contains 15 residues. CDR3 sequence reads: CATSRALRGGETQYF. In nucleotides, the CDR3 is TGTGCCACCAGCAGAGCCCTTCGAGGTGGAGAGACCCAGTACTTC.

This clonotype was seen many times. The chain employs TRBV7-2 and TRBJ2-7; D ambiguous. The V gene lost 4 bases and the J gene lost 2 bases, with 6 bases spanning the gap. Germline V CDR1 and CDR2: SGHTA, FQGNSA. The CDR3 runs 12 residues. CDR3 sequence reads: CASSSATYEQYF. The CDR3 DNA sequence: TGTGCCAGCAGCTCGGCTACCTACGAGCAGTACTTC.

The V and J genes are TRBV20-1 and TRBJ2-1, with D possibly being TRBD1 (6 bases). Looked up from germline, CDR1 is DFQATT and CDR2 is SNEGSKA (reference sequence). V gave up 6 bases and J gave up 0 bases, with 24 bases separating them. The CDR3 sequence is 18 residues long. This chain's CDR3 is CSANGRGVGYRSYNEQFF. The CDR3 DNA is TGCAGTGCCAATGGCAGGGGAGTAGGTTATCGCTCCTACAATGAGCAGTTCTTC.

This clonotype has a count of ten or more. The V and J genes are TRBV28 and TRBJ1-1; no firm D call. The germline gives CDR1 MDHEN, CDR2 SYDVKM. CDR3 length: 15 residues. Trimming took off 3 bases at V and 1 base at J, with 12 bases between the two ends. The CDR3 loop reads CASSFRQLSNTEAFF. In DNA form, the CDR3 reads TGTGCCAGCAGTTTTAGGCAGCTCTCGAACACTGAAGCTTTCTTT.

The table lists this clonotype with many counts. The chain links TRBV20-1 to TRBJ2-7; the match to TRBD2 covers 7 bases. The J segment lost 4 bases and the V segment lost 2 bases, leaving 8 bases of the junction unmatched. Germline V gives CDR1 DFQATT, CDR2 SNEGSKA (reference sequence). The CDR3 runs to 14 residues. The CDR3 spells CSARHPSGDYEQYF. In DNA form, the CDR3 reads TGCAGTGCTAGACACCCTAGCGGAGATTACGAGCAGTACTTC.

This clonotype appeared many times. The gene calls are TRBV18 and TRBJ2-7; TRBD1 matches at 7 bases. Germline lookup yields CDR1 KGHSH and CDR2 LQKENI. This CDR3 has 15 residues. Trimming at V came to 3 bases and at J to 1 base, leaving 6 bases not matched to a gene. CDR3 sequence: CASSPVGQESYEQYF. CDR3 bases: TGTGCCAGCTCACCGGTAGGACAGGAATCCTACGAGCAGTACTTC.

This clonotype was seen repeatedly, ten times or more. The rearrangement links TRBV30 to TRBJ1-3, with D hard to call. CDR1 and CDR2 from the germline V gene are GTSNPN and SVGIG (reference sequence). This CDR3 is built from 13 residues. The V gene lost 5 bases and the J gene lost 4 bases, with 12 bases spanning the gap. The CDR3 DNA sequence: TGTGCCTGGTTCACGGTCTACGGAAACACCATATATTTT. This encodes CAWFTVYGNTIYF.

This clonotype was detected ten times or more. The CDR3 protein is CASSLFGQNYGYTF. The CDR3 nucleotides are TGTGCCAGCAGCTTGTTTGGTCAGAATTATGGCTACACCTTC. The rearrangement joins TRBV5-8 to TRBJ1-2; D unclear. V lost 1 base and J lost 5, with 12 bases in between. The CDR3 covers 14 residues. Germline values: CDR1 SGHTS, CDR2 YDEGEE. Together with reference TRBV5-8 and TRBJ1-2, the CDR3 gives the full variable domain: EAGVTQSPTHLIKTRGQQATLRCSPISGHTSVYWYQQALGLGLQFLLWYDEGEERNRGNFPPRFSGRQFPNYSSELNVNALELEDSALYLCASSLFGQNYGYTFGSGTRLTVV.

The chain carries TRBV16 and TRBJ2-7; the D is unclear. Germline CDR1 and CDR2: KGHSY and FQNENV. The CDR3 runs 16 residues. The V end lost 0 bases, the J end lost 0 bases, and 12 bases lay between the germline ends. CDR3 sequence (DNA): TGTGCCAGCAGCCAATCCGGGCAGGTGAGCTCCTACGAGCAGTACTTC. It codes for CASSQSGQVSSYEQYF.

The chain links TRBV28 to TRBJ2-3; D perhaps matches TRBD2 (6 bases). Germline assignment: CDR1 MDHEN and CDR2 SYDVKM. The CDR3 loop spans 14 amino acids. V lost 6 bases, J lost 0 bases, and 10 bases lay in between. The DNA for the CDR3 is TGTGCCAGCAGACGAAGCGGGAGCACAGATACGCAGTATTTT. Encoded protein: CASRRSGSTDTQYF.

Many counts were recorded for this clonotype. CDR3: CASGSPSNQPQHF. In nucleotides, the CDR3 is TGTGCTAGTGGCAGCCCCAGTAACCAGCCCCAGCATTTT. The V call is TRBV12-5, the J call TRBJ1-5; D not certain. Per germline, CDR1 LGHNT and CDR2 FRNRAP. The CDR3 length is 13 residues. The V gene lost 6 bases and the J gene lost 7 bases, with 13 bases spanning the gap.

This clonotype was seen repeatedly, ten times or more. The V call is TRBV29-1, the J call TRBJ2-5; 8 bases are a match to TRBD2. CDR3 size: 13 residues. CDR1 and CDR2 (germline): SQVTM, ANQGSEA. V lost 5 bases to trimming and J lost 7 bases; unmatched junction nucleotides: 9. The CDR3 DNA reads as TGCAGCGTTCAAAGCGGGAGAGCAGGGACCCAGTACTTC. It yields the protein CSVQSGRAGTQYF.